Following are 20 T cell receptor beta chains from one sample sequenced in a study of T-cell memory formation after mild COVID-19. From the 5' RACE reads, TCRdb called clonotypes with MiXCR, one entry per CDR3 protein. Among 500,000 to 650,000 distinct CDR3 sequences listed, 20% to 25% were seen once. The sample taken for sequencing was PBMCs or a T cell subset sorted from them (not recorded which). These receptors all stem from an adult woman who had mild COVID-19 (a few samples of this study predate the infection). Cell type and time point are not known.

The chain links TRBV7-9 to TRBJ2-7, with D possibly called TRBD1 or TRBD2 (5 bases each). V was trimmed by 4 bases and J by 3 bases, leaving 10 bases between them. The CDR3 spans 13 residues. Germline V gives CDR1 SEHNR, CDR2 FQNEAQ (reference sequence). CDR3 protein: CASSYRDHYEQYF. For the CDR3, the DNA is TGTGCCAGCAGCTACCGGGACCACTACGAGCAGTACTTC.

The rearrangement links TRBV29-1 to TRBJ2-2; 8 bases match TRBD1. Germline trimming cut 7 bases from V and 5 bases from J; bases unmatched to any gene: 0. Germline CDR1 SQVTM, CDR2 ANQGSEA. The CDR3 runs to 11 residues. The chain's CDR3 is CSGQGTGELFF. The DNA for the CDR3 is TGCAGCGGACAGGGGACCGGGGAGCTGTTTTTT.

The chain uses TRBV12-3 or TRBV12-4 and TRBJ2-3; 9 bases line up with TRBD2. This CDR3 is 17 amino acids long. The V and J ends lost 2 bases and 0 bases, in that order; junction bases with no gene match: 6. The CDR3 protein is CASSLLAGTISTDTQYF. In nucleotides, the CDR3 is TGTGCCAGCAGTTTACTAGCGGGGACGATCAGCACAGATACGCAGTATTTT.

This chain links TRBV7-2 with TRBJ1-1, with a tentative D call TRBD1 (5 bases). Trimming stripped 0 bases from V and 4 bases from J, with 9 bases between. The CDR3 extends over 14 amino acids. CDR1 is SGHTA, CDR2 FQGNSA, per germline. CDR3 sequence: CASSLALRVTEAFF. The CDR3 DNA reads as TGTGCCAGCAGCTTAGCGCTCAGGGTCACTGAAGCTTTCTTT.

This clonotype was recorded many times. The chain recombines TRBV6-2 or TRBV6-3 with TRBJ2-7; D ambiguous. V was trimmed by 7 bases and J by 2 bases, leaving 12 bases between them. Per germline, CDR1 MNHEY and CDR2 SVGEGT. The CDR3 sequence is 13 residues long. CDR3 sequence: CASTPAAAYEQYF. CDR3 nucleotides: TGTGCCAGCACCCCAGCCGCTGCCTACGAGCAGTACTTC.

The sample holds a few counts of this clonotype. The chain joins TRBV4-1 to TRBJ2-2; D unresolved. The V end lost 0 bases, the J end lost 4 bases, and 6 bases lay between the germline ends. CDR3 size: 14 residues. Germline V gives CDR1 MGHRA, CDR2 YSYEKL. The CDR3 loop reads CASSQDATTGELFF. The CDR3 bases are TGCGCCAGCAGCCAAGATGCGACCACCGGGGAGCTGTTTTTT.

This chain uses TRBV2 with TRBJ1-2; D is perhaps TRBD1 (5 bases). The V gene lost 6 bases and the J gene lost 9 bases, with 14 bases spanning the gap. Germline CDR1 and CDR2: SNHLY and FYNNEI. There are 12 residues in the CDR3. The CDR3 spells CASSLGLISYTF. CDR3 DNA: TGTGCCAGCAGCCTGGGACTAATTAGCTACACCTTC. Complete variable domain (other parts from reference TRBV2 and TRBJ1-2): EPEVTQTPSHQVTQMGQEVILRCVPISNHLYFYWYRQILGQKVEFLVSFYNNEISEKSEIFDDQFSVERPDGSNFTLKIRSTKLEDSAMYFCASSLGLISYTFGSGTRLTVV.

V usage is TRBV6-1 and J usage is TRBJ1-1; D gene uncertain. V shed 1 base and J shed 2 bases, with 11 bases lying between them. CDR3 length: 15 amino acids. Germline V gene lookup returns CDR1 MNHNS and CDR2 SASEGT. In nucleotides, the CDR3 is TGTGCCAGCAGTGAAGGACCAACGGCCAACACTGAAGCTTTCTTT. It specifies CASSEGPTANTEAFF.

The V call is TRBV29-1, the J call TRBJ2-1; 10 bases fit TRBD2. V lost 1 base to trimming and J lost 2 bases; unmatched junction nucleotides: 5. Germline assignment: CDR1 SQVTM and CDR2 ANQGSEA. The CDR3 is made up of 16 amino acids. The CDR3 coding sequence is TGCAGCGTTGAAGCCCTAGCGGGAGACCCCTACAATGAGCAGTTCTTC. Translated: CSVEALAGDPYNEQFF.

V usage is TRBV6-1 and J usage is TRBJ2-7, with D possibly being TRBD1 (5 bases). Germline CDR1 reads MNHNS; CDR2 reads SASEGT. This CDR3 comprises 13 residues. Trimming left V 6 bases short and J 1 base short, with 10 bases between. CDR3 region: CASRETVSYEQYF. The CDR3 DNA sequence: TGTGCCAGCAGAGAGACAGTTTCCTACGAGCAGTACTTC.

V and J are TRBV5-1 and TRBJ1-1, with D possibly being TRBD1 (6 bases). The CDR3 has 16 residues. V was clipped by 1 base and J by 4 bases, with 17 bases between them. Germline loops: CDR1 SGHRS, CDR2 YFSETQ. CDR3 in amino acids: CASSLKGAGQSTEAFF. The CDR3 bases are TGCGCCAGCAGCTTGAAGGGAGCGGGACAAAGCACTGAAGCTTTCTTT.

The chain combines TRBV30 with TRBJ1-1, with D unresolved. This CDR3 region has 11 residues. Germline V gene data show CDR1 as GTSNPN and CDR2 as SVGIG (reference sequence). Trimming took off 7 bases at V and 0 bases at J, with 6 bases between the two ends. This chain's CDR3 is CALALNTEAFF. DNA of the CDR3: TGTGCCTTGGCGTTGAACACTGAAGCTTTCTTT. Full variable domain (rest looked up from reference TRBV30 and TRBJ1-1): SQTIHQWPATLVQPVGSPLSLECTVEGTSNPNLYWYRQAAGRGLQLLFYSVGIGQISSEVPQNLSASRPQDRQFILSSKKLLLSDSGFYLCALALNTEAFFGQGTRLTVV.

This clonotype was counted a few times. CDR3 nucleotides: TGTGCCAGCAGTCAGGCCCCTAGCGGGGGGTTTGGTACGCAGTATTTT. Translating gives CASSQAPSGGFGTQYF. This rearrangement joins TRBV13 to TRBJ2-3, with 11 bases lining up with TRBD2. Germline values: CDR1 PRHDT, CDR2 FYEKMQ (reference sequence). The J segment lost 8 bases and the V segment lost 6 bases, leaving 13 bases of the junction unmatched. The CDR3 totals 16 residues.

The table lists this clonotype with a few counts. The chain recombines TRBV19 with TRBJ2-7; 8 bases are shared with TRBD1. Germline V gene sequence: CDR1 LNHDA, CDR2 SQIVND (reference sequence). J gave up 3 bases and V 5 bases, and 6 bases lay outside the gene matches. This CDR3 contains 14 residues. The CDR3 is CASSQDRENYEQYF. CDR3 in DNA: TGTGCCAGTAGTCAGGACAGGGAGAACTACGAGCAGTACTTC.

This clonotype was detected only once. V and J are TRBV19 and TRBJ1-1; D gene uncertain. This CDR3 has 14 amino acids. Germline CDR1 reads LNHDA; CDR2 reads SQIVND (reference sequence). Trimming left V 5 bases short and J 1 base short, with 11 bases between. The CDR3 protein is CASSDKPSNTEAFF. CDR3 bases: TGTGCCAGTAGTGATAAACCATCGAACACTGAAGCTTTCTTT.

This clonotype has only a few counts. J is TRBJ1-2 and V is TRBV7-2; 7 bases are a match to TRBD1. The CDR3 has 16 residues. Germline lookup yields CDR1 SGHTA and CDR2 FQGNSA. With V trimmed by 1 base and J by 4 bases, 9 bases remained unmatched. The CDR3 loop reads CASSLGQGVQSYGYTF. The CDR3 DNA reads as TGTGCCAGCAGCTTAGGGCAGGGGGTCCAATCCTATGGCTACACCTTC.

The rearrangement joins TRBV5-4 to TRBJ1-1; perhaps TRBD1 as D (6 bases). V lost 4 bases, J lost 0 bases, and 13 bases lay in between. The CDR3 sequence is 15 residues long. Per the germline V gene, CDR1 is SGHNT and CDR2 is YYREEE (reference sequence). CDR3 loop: CASSPGARMNTEAFF. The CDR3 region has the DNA TGTGCCAGCAGCCCGGGGGCGCGTATGAACACTGAAGCTTTCTTT.

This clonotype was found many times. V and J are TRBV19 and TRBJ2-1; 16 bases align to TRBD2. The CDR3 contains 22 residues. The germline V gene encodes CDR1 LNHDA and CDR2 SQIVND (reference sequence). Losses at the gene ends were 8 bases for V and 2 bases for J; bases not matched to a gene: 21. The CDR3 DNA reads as TGTGCCAGTTCGCCTTACGAATTCCCGGGACTAGCGGGAGGGGGGACCTACAATGAGCAGTTCTTC. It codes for CASSPYEFPGLAGGGTYNEQFF.

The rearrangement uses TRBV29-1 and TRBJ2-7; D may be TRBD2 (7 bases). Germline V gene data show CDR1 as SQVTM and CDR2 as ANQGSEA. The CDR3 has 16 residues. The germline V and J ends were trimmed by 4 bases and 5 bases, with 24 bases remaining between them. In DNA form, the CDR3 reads TGCAGCGTTGGGGGTGAAGGCGGGGGCGCGAGCCACGAGCAGTACTTC. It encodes CSVGGEGGGASHEQYF.

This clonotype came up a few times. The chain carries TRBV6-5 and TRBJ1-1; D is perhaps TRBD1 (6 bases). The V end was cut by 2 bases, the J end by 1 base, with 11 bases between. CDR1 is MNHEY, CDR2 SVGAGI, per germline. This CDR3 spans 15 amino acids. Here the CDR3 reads CASSYSGGRNTEAFF. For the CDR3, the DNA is TGTGCCAGCAGTTACAGCGGGGGCAGGAACACTGAAGCTTTCTTT.